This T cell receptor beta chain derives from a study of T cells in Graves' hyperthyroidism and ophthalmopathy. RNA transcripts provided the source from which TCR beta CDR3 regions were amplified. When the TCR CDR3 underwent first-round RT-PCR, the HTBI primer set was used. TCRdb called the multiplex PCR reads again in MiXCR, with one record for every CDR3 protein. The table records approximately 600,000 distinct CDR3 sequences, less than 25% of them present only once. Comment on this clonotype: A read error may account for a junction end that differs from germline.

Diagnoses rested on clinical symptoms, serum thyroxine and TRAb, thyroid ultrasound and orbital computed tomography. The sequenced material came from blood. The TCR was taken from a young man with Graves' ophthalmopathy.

The CDR3 loop is CASSVALYEQYF. CDR3 sequence (DNA): TGTGCCAGCAGCGTAGCCCTCTACGAGCAGTACTTC. This chain uses TRBV7-9 with TRBJ2-7; D call uncertain. Germline assignment: CDR1 SEHNR and CDR2 FQNEAQ (reference sequence). The CDR3 extends over 12 amino acids.